These 15 T cell receptor beta chains originate from one sample sequenced in a study of metastatic and nonmetastatic thyroid tumors (TCRdb year 2020). None of the patients had been given any treatment before thyroid surgery. Library preparation was by PCR. The run used an Illumina HiSeq 4000. TCRdb took the public reads, trimmed them with fastp at Q25, ran MiXCR for clone calling and kept in-frame beta chains. The sample table lists about 70,000 clones, more than 15% of them with a count of one. More than 10% of the sample is taken by the ten largest. Sequenced sample: blood. The origin of the receptors is a female donor with papillary thyroid cancer or a benign thyroid nodule (not recorded which). Some clones in this sample may be carry-over from other donors' samples.

This clone was recorded many times. V is TRBV10-2 and J is TRBJ2-4; 7 bases align to TRBD2. The germline V gene encodes CDR1 WSHSY and CDR2 SAAADI. V shed 5 bases and J 8 bases; nucleotides not matched to a gene: 15. The CDR3 is 16 residues long. The CDR3 loop reads CASSIDGGGPFDIQYF. The CDR3 DNA follows: TGCGCCAGCAGTATTGATGGGGGAGGGCCTTTTGACATTCAGTACTTC.

This clone was seen many times. The rearrangement uses TRBV4-1 and TRBJ2-7; D is uncertain. V lost 5 bases and J lost 2, with 4 bases in between. The V gene's germline CDR1 is MGHRA and CDR2 YSYEKL. CDR3 length: 11 residues. In nucleotides, the CDR3 is TGCGCCAGCAGCGGAACCTACGAGCAGTACTTC. Its protein product is CASSGTYEQYF.

This clone was counted between two and nine times. The CDR3 region has the DNA TGTGCCAGCAGTTACAACTGGCGGGACCGGTCCAATGAGCAGTTCTTC. It is translated as CASSYNWRDRSNEQFF. This sequence joins TRBV6-5 and TRBJ2-1; a possible D gene is TRBD2 (6 bases). CDR1 MNHEY and CDR2 SVGAGI come from the germline V gene. This CDR3 has 16 residues. Trimming shortened V by 2 bases and J by 6 bases, and 17 bases separated the two germline ends.

Turning to this clone: It is likely a read error, because the conserved phenylalanine at the end of the CDR3 is missing. The chain links TRBV6-1 to TRBJ1-6, with D unclear. Trimming left V 3 bases short and J 10 bases short, with 13 bases between. The CDR3 loop spans 14 amino acids. Per the germline V gene, CDR1 is MNHNS and CDR2 is SASEGT. This chain's CDR3 is CASSELPGESPLHL. DNA for the CDR3: TGTGCCAGCAGTGAGCTACCCGGTGAATCACCCCTCCACCTT.

This clone was counted between two and nine times. This sequence joins TRBV10-1 and TRBJ2-2; no clear D gene. V lost 2 bases and J lost 7, with 14 bases in between. This CDR3 spans 15 amino acids. Germline-derived CDR1 and CDR2 are WNHNN and SYGVQD (reference sequence). The CDR3 DNA reads as TGCGCCAGCAGTGAGGTGACTGAATTAGACGGGGAGCTGTTTTTT. This encodes CASSEVTELDGELFF.

The chain links TRBV12-3 or TRBV12-4 to TRBJ1-2; a possible D gene is TRBD1 (5 bases). The CDR3 extends over 14 amino acids. V was trimmed by 7 bases and J by 4 bases, leaving 16 bases between them. The CDR3 DNA is TGTGCCAGCAACTGGGCCGACGGGGGCTATGGCTACACCTTC. Its translation: CASNWADGGYGYTF.

Many counts were recorded for this clone. This sequence joins TRBV2 and TRBJ1-5; TRBD1 agrees at 9 bases. CDR1 is SNHLY and CDR2 is FYNNEI in the germline V gene. This CDR3 is 15 amino acids long. V lost 5 bases to trimming and J lost 2 bases; unmatched junction nucleotides: 4. In DNA form, the CDR3 reads TGTGCCAGCAGTACAGGGGGCTTGGGCAATCAGCCCCAGCATTTT. This translates into CASSTGGLGNQPQHF.

The sample holds many counts of this clone. The chain links TRBV4-1 to TRBJ2-1; 16 bases are a match to TRBD2. This CDR3 comprises 18 residues. Germline loops: CDR1 MGHRA, CDR2 YSYEKL. V lost 0 bases and J lost 7; bases outside the gene matches: 6. CDR3 protein: CASSQDRAGLAGGNEQFF. CDR3 nucleotide sequence: TGCGCCAGCAGCCAAGATAGAGCGGGACTAGCGGGAGGGAATGAGCAGTTCTTC.

Only a few counts were recorded for this clone. V and J are TRBV15 and TRBJ2-5; D unclear. The CDR3 has 15 amino acids. The germline gives CDR1 LNHNV, CDR2 YYDKDF (reference sequence). V shed 1 base and J shed 2 bases, with 11 bases lying between them. The DNA for the CDR3 is TGTGCCACCAGCAGAGTCGACAACGGGCAAGAGACCCAGTACTTC. Amino acids: CATSRVDNGQETQYF. Together with reference TRBV15 and TRBJ2-5, the CDR3 gives the full variable domain: DAMVIQNPRYQVTQFGKPVTLSCSQTLNHNVMYWYQQKSSQAPKLLFHYYDKDFNNEADTPDNFQSRRPNTSFCFLDIRSPGLGDTAMYLCATSRVDNGQETQYFGPGTRLLVL.

The CDR3 protein is CASSLGSLGADSPLHF. CDR3 in DNA: TGTGCCAGCAGCTTAGGATCTCTAGGGGCTGATTCACCCCTCCACTTT. The V gene is TRBV7-6, the J gene TRBJ1-6; D may be TRBD1 (5 bases). The CDR3 has 16 amino acids. V lost 1 base to trimming and J lost 8 bases, with 15 bases between them. Germline CDR1 SGHVS, CDR2 FNYEAQ.

Regarding this clone: At one of its ends the junction is not consistent with the germline gene, which may arise from a read error. The V call is TRBV5-4, the J call TRBJ2-2; 11 bases map to TRBD2. CDR3 size: 16 residues. Germline V CDR1 and CDR2: SGHNT, YYREEE (reference sequence). CDR3 nucleotide sequence: TGTGCCAGCAGTTCCCGACTAGCGGGAACGGACGGGGAGCTGTCTTTT. As protein: CASSSRLAGTDGELSF.

This clone was detected many times. This chain uses TRBV25-1 with TRBJ2-7; D may be TRBD1 (5 bases). V lost 3 bases, J lost 3 bases, and 12 bases lay in between. Germline V CDR1 and CDR2: MGHDK, SYGVNS. The CDR3 runs to 14 residues. The CDR3 bases are TGTGCCAGCAGTGATCTTTCGACAGTCTACGAGCAGTACTTC. Its protein is CASSDLSTVYEQYF.

The DNA for the CDR3 is TGTGCCAGCAGCTCAGATGAAGTCGAGCAGTACTTC. Translating gives CASSSDEVEQYF. The chain uses TRBV11-2 and TRBJ2-7; unclear D gene. The V gene's germline CDR1 is SGHAT and CDR2 FQNNGV. The CDR3 runs to 12 residues. V lost 4 bases and J lost 6, with 10 bases in between.

This clone was counted many times. V gene TRBV30 combines with J gene TRBJ2-5; weak D call: TRBD2 (6 bases). V was clipped by 2 bases and J by 7 bases, with 14 bases between them. Germline CDR1 reads GTSNPN; CDR2 reads SVGIG (reference sequence). The CDR3 contains 13 residues. The CDR3 loop reads CAWSLGGRGTQYF. In DNA form, the CDR3 reads TGTGCCTGGAGTCTGGGGGGTCGGGGGACCCAGTACTTC.

This clone was seen ten or more times. The V and J genes are TRBV7-9 and TRBJ1-1; D is unclear. The CDR3 spans 15 residues. Deletions cut 3 bases from V and 0 bases from J, with 11 bases between. CDR1 and CDR2 from the germline V gene are SEHNR and FQNEAQ (reference sequence). For the CDR3, the DNA is TGTGCCAGCAGCTTTGGGCGGAGCATGAACACTGAAGCTTTCTTT. This translates into CASSFGRSMNTEAFF.